The 17 T cell receptor beta chains below were found in one sample sequenced in a study of breast tumors, draining lymph nodes, adjacent tissues. TCRdb reanalysed the multiplex PCR reads using MiXCR and keeps one entry per CDR3 protein. The profile shows a few hundred thousand distinct CDR3 sequences, approximately 36% of them singletons. Samples came from axillary lymph nodes draining the breast cancer. The sequenced material came from axillary lymph node tissue. The receptor set was obtained from a female donor with breast cancer. Some clones in this sample may be carry-over from other donors' samples.

The V gene is TRBV5-6, the J gene TRBJ1-2; D unclear. The V gene's germline CDR1 is SGHDT and CDR2 YYEEEE. V shed 1 base and J shed 3 bases, with 16 bases lying between them. The CDR3 consists of 16 residues. CDR3 sequence (DNA): TGTGCCAGCAGCTTGTATATGGCGAATTCTCACTATGGCTACACCTTC. Encoded protein: CASSLYMANSHYGYTF.

The chain uses TRBV7-2 and TRBJ2-3; 8 bases align to TRBD1. V shed 5 bases and J 1 base; nucleotides not matched to a gene: 5. Germline V gene sequence: CDR1 SGHTA, CDR2 FQGNSA. This CDR3 has 15 residues. As DNA, the CDR3 is TGTGCCAGCAGCACGACAGGGGCTGGCACAGATACGCAGTATTTT. Amino acid sequence: CASSTTGAGTDTQYF. Together with reference TRBV7-2 and TRBJ2-3, the CDR3 gives the full variable domain: GAGVSQSPSNKVTEKGKDVELRCDPISGHTALYWYRQSLGQGLEFLIYFQGNSAPDKSGLPSDRFSAERTGGSVSTLTIQRTQQEDSAVYLCASSTTGAGTDTQYFGPGTRLTVL.

Remarks on this clonotype: This may come from a read error, since a much larger clone is one base off. The V and J genes are TRBV9 and TRBJ2-1; no clear D. Germline values: CDR1 SGDLS, CDR2 YYNGEE. The CDR3 has 15 residues. CDR3 bases: TGTGCCAGCAACGTAGATTCGGGTTTCTACAATGAGCAGTTCTTC. Amino acid sequence: CASNVDSGFYNEQFF.

The rearrangement joins TRBV19 to TRBJ1-3; TRBD1 matches at 10 bases. V lost 7 bases and J lost 7; bases outside the gene matches: 4. Germline lookup yields CDR1 LNHDA and CDR2 SQIVND (reference sequence). CDR3 length: 13 amino acids. This CDR3 is CASTRQGANTIYF. CDR3 nucleotides: TGTGCCAGTACGCGACAGGGGGCGAACACCATATATTTT. Variable domain in full (rest from reference TRBV19 and TRBJ1-3): DGGITQSPKYLFRKEGQNVTLSCEQNLNHDAMYWYRQDPGQGLRLIYYSQIVNDFQKGDIAEGYSVSREKKESFPLTVTSAQKNPTAFYLCASTRQGANTIYFGEGSWLTVV.

In this sample, this clonotype turned up many times. The chain combines TRBV9 with TRBJ1-2, with D possibly TRBD1 on 5 matching bases. CDR1 SGDLS and CDR2 YYNGEE come from the germline V gene. The CDR3 consists of 13 residues. V dropped 4 bases and J dropped 7 bases, with 14 bases sitting between them. CDR3 protein: CASSPQWGSGYTF. The DNA for the CDR3 is TGTGCCAGCAGCCCCCAGTGGGGGTCTGGCTACACCTTC.

Comments on this clonotype: A read error is likely, as this CDR3 ends without the conserved phenylalanine or tryptophan. CDR3: CASSLGGKENGQFL. The CDR3 nucleotides are TGTGCCAGCAGCTTAGGCGGAAAAGAAAATGGGCAGTTCCTC. The V and J genes are TRBV7-6 and TRBJ2-1, with D hard to call. The germline CDR1 and CDR2 sequences are SGHVS and FNYEAQ. The CDR3 loop spans 14 amino acids.

In this sample, this clonotype turned up many times. The CDR3 bases are TGTGCCATCAGTGAGGGTTTAGGGGTCGGAAACAACTATGGCTACACCTTC. Translation gives CAISEGLGVGNNYGYTF. The chain has TRBV10-3 and TRBJ1-2; D may be TRBD1 (5 bases). The germline CDR1 and CDR2 sequences are ENHRY and SYGVKD. The CDR3 extends over 17 amino acids. The V end lost 2 bases, the J end lost 2 bases, and 18 bases lay between the germline ends.

The sample holds many counts of this clonotype. The chain uses TRBV7-9 and TRBJ1-3, with unresolved D. The V end was cut by 5 bases, the J end by 0 bases, with 2 bases between. The germline CDR1 and CDR2 sequences are SEHNR and FQNEAQ (reference sequence). This CDR3 comprises 12 residues. The CDR3 sequence is CASSHSGNTIYF. CDR3 in DNA: TGTGCCAGCAGCCACTCTGGAAACACCATATATTTT.

This clonotype was seen a single time. This chain uses TRBV19 with TRBJ1-4; possible D gene TRBD1, 5 bases. V lost 3 bases and J 8 bases, leaving 22 bases between the germline ends. Germline V gene data show CDR1 as LNHDA and CDR2 as SQIVND (reference sequence). The CDR3 contains 17 residues. CDR3: CASSMGHVGDVSEKLFF. In DNA, the CDR3 is TGTGCCAGTAGTATGGGGCATGTTGGGGATGTCTCGGAAAAACTGTTTTTT.

The rearrangement joins TRBV25-1 to TRBJ1-2; 8 nucleotides match TRBD1. Per germline, CDR1 MGHDK and CDR2 SYGVNS. There are 15 residues in the CDR3. V was clipped by 2 bases and J by 4 bases; unmatched bases: 6. The CDR3 region is CASSESQGAGYGYTF. Here the CDR3 DNA reads TGTGCCAGCAGTGAAAGCCAGGGGGCTGGCTATGGCTACACCTTC.

Points on this clonotype: The CDR3 does not end in the conserved phenylalanine or tryptophan, so this is likely a read error. V and J are TRBV19 and TRBJ2-1; no clear D. With 2 bases removed from V and 2 bases from J, the gap between germline ends came to 13 bases. CDR1 and CDR2 from the germline V gene are LNHDA and SQIVND (reference sequence). CDR3 length: 16 residues. The CDR3 nucleotides read TGTGCCAGTAGTATATCGGGCCAACCCCCCTACAATGAGCAGTTCTCC. It translates to CASSISGQPPYNEQFS.

This clonotype was found a few times. This sequence joins TRBV6-1 and TRBJ2-3, with 13 bases that match TRBD2. Germline CDR1 and CDR2: MNHNS and SASEGT. There are 18 residues in the CDR3. V was clipped by 2 bases and J by 1 base; unmatched bases: 6. The CDR3 is CASSERGLAGAGTDTQYF. Written as DNA, the CDR3 is TGTGCCAGCAGTGAAAGAGGACTAGCGGGGGCCGGCACAGATACGCAGTATTTT.

This clonotype has just one count. This chain joins TRBV6-6 and TRBJ1-1; the D gene is possibly TRBD1 (6 bases). V was cut by 2 bases and J by 11 bases, with 12 bases left in between. Looked up from germline, CDR1 is MNHNY and CDR2 is SVGAGI (reference sequence). The CDR3 is 12 amino acids. CDR3: CASSYRGAGAFF. The CDR3 coding sequence is TGTGCCAGCAGTTACAGGGGGGCCGGGGCTTTCTTT.

In this sample, this clonotype turned up many times. V and J are TRBV6-6 and TRBJ1-5; D gene unclear. V shed 7 bases and J shed 0 bases, with 10 bases lying between them. The V gene's germline CDR1 is MNHNY and CDR2 SVGAGI (reference sequence). The CDR3 consists of 14 residues. The CDR3 sequence: CASTPSNSNQPQHF. For the CDR3, the DNA is TGTGCCAGCACCCCCTCGAATAGCAATCAGCCCCAGCATTTT.

The chain combines TRBV2 with TRBJ1-4; D not certain. V was clipped by 7 bases and J by 8 bases, with 14 bases between them. The germline V gene has CDR1 SNHLY and CDR2 FYNNEI. The CDR3 has 13 residues. This CDR3 is CASNNAGVEKLFF. The DNA of the CDR3 is TGTGCCAGCAATAACGCGGGAGTGGAAAAACTGTTTTTT.

Ten or more counts support this clonotype. The V gene is TRBV29-1, the J gene TRBJ2-1, with D perhaps matching TRBD2 (6 bases). The V end was cut by 4 bases, the J end by 8 bases, with 18 bases between. This CDR3 comprises 14 residues. The V gene's germline CDR1 is SQVTM and CDR2 ANQGSEA. In DNA, the CDR3 is TGCAGCGTTGTTTACTACTTAGGGGAGGATGAGCAGTTCTTC. It yields the protein CSVVYYLGEDEQFF.

The sample holds many counts of this clonotype. The CDR3 loop reads CSASREPGELFF. CDR3 DNA: TGCAGTGCTAGTCGTGAACCCGGGGAGCTGTTTTTT. V gene TRBV20-1 combines with J gene TRBJ2-2; D remains unclear. This CDR3 contains 12 residues. Deletions cut 3 bases from V and 6 bases from J, with 8 bases between. CDR1 is DFQATT, CDR2 SNEGSKA, per germline (reference sequence).